The rows below give T cell receptor beta chains drawn from one sample of a study of shared clonotypes between healthy human individuals. Method: immunoSEQ multiplex PCR; TCRdb's copy keeps in-frame clones and lacks some. Here the sample spans some 2,500,000 clones, 90% to 95% being singletons. Sequenced sample: naive CD4+ T cells from PBMCs. The receptors were sampled from a man in his late teens or twenties in good health. Some clones in this sample may be carry-over from other donors' samples. Each CDR3 is given with its conserved first and last residue. D genes are given only for firm matches. Clone size is shown for a subset of rows, as once, few, many or a class of expanded clone.

v_gene	j_gene	d_gene	abundance	CDR3nt	CDR3aa
TRBV7-2	TRBJ2-3	-	-	TGTGCCAGCAGCGCAGACGGCACAGATACGCAGTATTTT	CASSADGTDTQYF
TRBV9	TRBJ2-6	-	once	TGTGCCAGCAGCACCGGAGAGGGAGAAGGGGCCAACGTCCTGACTTTC	CASSTGEGEGANVLTF
TRBV27	TRBJ2-3	-	-	TGTGCCAGCAGGCACCGTCCAGATACGCAGTATTTT	CASRHRPDTQYF
TRBV10-3	TRBJ2-7	-	-	TGTGCCATCAGTGAGAGAGGGGCGCTCTCCTACGAGCAGTACTTC	CAISERGALSYEQYF
TRBV7-3	TRBJ2-3	TRBD1	-	TGTGCCAGCAGCCCCAGTCGGACAGGGTCAGATACGCAGTATTTT	CASSPSRTGSDTQYF
TRBV7-2	TRBJ1-2	-	-	TGTGCCAGCAGCCCACAGGATTTTGCCATCTATGGCTACACCTTC	CASSPQDFAIYGYTF
TRBV5-1	TRBJ2-7	-	-	TGCGCCAGCAGCAAGGACAGCTACGAGCAGTACTTC	CASSKDSYEQYF
TRBV18	TRBJ2-5	-	once	TGTGCCAGCTCACCATACACGGGAGAAGAGACCCAGTACTTC	CASSPYTGEETQYF
TRBV10-3	TRBJ2-1	TRBD2	-	TGTGCCATCAGTGATTTCCGTTTAGCGGGAGCAAACAATGAGCAGTTCTTC	CAISDFRLAGANNEQFF
TRBV2	TRBJ2-3	-	-	TGTGCCAGCAATGAAGCCGATACGCAGTATTTT	CASNEADTQYF
TRBV19	TRBJ1-1	-	-	TGTGCCAGTAGTAGCCAGGGACGGAACACTGAAGCTTTCTTT	CASSSQGRNTEAFF
TRBV10-3	TRBJ2-7	-	-	TGTGCCATCAGCCCTACAGTGGGTATGGCTGCCCCGTTCTACGAGCAGTACTTC	CAISPTVGMAAPFYEQYF
TRBV9	TRBJ2-3	-	-	TGTGCCAGCAGCGCGGGGAGGGATACGCAGTATTTT	CASSAGRDTQYF
TRBV5-5	TRBJ1-3	-	-	TGTGCCAGCAGCTTGGTCGCAGGGCCCTCTGGAAACACCATATATTTT	CASSLVAGPSGNTIYF
TRBV19	TRBJ2-5	-	-	TGTGCCAGTAGTGGCCCAGGGCAAGAGACCCAGTACTTC	CASSGPGQETQYF
TRBV15	TRBJ2-3	-	-	TGTGCCACCAGCAGAGTACAGGTCGGCACAGATACGCAGTATTTT	CATSRVQVGTDTQYF
TRBV5-5	TRBJ2-5	TRBD1	-	TGTGCCAGCAGTTCCCGACAGGGCCAAGAGACCCAGTACTTC	CASSSRQGQETQYF
TRBV7-8	TRBJ2-5	-	-	TGTGCCAGCAGCTTAGCCGACACCCGGGAGACCCAGTACTTC	CASSLADTRETQYF
TRBV18	TRBJ2-2	-	-	TGTGCCAGCTCACCAGCGGTTCCCGGGGAGCTGTTTTTT	CASSPAVPGELFF
TRBV7-2	TRBJ2-5	TRBD1	-	TGTGCCAGCAGCTTAGACAGGGGGCCGGAGACCCAGTACTTC	CASSLDRGPETQYF
TRBV7-3	TRBJ1-1	-	-	TGTGCCAGCAGCCACGGGTTGAACACTGAAGCTTTCTTT	CASSHGLNTEAFF
TRBV4-3	TRBJ2-3	-	-	TGCGCCAGCAGCCAAGGTTTTGCGGGACGCACAGATACGCAGTATTTT	CASSQGFAGRTDTQYF
TRBV11-3	TRBJ2-1	TRBD1	-	TGTGCCAGCAGCTTAGGGGAGAGGTTGGGACAGGTCAGAAATGAGCAGTTCTTC	CASSLGERLGQVRNEQFF
TRBV28	TRBJ2-5	TRBD1	-	TGTGCCAGCAGTTCTCCGGGACAGGGGAACCAAGAGACCCAGTACTTC	CASSSPGQGNQETQYF
TRBV19	TRBJ2-3	-	-	TGTGCCAGTAGTTTGCGGAGGGGGTCCACAGATACGCAGTATTTT	CASSLRRGSTDTQYF
TRBV28	TRBJ1-5	-	few	TGTGCCAGCTGCAGAGGAATCAATCAGCCCCAGCATTTT	CASCRGINQPQHF
TRBV28	TRBJ2-7	-	-	TGTGCCAGCAGTTTTTTTCGAGACGAGCAGTACTTC	CASSFFRDEQYF